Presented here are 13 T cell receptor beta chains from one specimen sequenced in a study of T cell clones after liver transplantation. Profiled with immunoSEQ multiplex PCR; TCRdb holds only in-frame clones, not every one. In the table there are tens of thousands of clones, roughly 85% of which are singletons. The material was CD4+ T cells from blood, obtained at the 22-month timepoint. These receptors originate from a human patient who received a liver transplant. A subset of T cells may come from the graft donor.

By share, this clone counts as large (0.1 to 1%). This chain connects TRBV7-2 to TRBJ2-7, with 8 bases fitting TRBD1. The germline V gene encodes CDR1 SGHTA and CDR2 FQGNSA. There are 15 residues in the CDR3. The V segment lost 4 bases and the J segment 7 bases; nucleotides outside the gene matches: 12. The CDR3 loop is CASSSTRQGNEEQYF. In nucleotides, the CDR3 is TGTGCCAGCAGCTCCACGCGACAGGGGAACGAGGAGCAGTACTTC.

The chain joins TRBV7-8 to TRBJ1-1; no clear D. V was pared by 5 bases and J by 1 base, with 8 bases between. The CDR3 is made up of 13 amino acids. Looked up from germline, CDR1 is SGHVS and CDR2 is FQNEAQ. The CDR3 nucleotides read TGTGCCAGCAGCCCCCTAAGGAACACTGAAGCTTTCTTT. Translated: CASSPLRNTEAFF.

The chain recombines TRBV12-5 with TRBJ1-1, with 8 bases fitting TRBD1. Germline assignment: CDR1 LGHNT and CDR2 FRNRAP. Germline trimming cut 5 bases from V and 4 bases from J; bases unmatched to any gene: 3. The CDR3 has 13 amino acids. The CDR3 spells CASGPGQGTEAFF. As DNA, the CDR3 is TGTGCTAGTGGTCCCGGACAGGGCACTGAAGCTTTCTTT.

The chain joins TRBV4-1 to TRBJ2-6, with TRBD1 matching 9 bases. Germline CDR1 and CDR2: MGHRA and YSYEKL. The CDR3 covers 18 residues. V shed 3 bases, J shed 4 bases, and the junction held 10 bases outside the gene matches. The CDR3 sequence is CASSQAGTGTPGANVLTF. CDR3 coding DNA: TGCGCCAGCAGCCAGGCCGGGACAGGGACTCCCGGGGCCAACGTCCTGACTTTC.

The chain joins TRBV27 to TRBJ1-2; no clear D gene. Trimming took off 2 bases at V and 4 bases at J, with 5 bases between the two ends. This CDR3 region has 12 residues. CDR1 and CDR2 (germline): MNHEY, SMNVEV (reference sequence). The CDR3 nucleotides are TGTGCCAGCAGTTTAAAAGGCTATGGCTACACCTTC. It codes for CASSLKGYGYTF.

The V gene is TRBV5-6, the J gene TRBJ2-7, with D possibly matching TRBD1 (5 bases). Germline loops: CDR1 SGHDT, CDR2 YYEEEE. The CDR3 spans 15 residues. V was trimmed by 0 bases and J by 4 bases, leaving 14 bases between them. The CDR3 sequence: CASSLGQVRVYEQYF. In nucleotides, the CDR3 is TGTGCCAGCAGCTTGGGCCAGGTCAGGGTTTACGAGCAGTACTTC.

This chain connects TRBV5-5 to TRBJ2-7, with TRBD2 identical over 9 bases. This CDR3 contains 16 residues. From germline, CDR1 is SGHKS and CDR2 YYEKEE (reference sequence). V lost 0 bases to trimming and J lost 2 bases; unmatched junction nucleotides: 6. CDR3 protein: CASSLAETSGTYEQYF. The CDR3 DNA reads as TGTGCCAGCAGCTTGGCAGAGACTAGCGGCACCTACGAGCAGTACTTC. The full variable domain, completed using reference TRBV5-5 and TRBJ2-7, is DAGVTQSPTHLIKTRGQQVTLRCSPISGHKSVSWYQQVLGQGPQFIFQYYEKEERGRGNFPDRFSARQFPNYSSELNVNALLLGDSALYLCASSLAETSGTYEQYFGPGTRLTVT.

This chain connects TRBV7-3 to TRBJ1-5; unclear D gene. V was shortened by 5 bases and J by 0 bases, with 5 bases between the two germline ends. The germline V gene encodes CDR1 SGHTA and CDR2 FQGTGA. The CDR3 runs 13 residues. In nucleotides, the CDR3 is TGTGCCAGCAGCCAAGATAGCAATCAGCCCCAGCATTTT. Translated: CASSQDSNQPQHF.

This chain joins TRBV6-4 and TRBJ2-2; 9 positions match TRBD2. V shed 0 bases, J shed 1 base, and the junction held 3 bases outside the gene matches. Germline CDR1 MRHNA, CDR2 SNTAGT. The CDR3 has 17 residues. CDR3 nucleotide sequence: TGTGCCAGCAGTGACTCGACTAGCGGAGAGAACACCGGGGAGCTGTTTTTT. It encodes CASSDSTSGENTGELFF.

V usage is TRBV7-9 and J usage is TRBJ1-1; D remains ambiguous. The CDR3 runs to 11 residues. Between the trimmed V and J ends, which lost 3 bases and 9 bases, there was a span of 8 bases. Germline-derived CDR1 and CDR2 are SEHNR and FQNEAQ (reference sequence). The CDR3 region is CASSLVPQAFF. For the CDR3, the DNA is TGTGCCAGCAGCTTGGTCCCCCAAGCTTTCTTT.

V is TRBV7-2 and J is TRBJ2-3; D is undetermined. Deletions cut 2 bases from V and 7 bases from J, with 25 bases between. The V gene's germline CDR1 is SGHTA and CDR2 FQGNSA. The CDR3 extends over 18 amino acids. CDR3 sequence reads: CASSLRQSVENPQNTQYF. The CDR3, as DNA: TGTGCCAGCAGCTTACGTCAAAGCGTAGAAAATCCACAGAATACGCAGTATTTT.

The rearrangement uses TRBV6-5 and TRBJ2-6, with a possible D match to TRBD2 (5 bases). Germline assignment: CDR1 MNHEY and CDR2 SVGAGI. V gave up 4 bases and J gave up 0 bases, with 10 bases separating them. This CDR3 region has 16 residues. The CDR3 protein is CASSFGVASGANVLTF. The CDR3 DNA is TGTGCCAGCAGTTTCGGGGTAGCCTCTGGGGCCAACGTCCTGACTTTC.

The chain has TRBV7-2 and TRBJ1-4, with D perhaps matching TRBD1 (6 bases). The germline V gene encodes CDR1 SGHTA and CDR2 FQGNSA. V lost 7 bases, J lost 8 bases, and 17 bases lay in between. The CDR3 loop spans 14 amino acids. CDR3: CASTKTGAGEKLFF. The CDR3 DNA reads TGTGCCAGCACCAAAACGGGGGCAGGGGAAAAACTGTTTTTT.